This TCR beta chain was obtained from a study of blood T cell repertoires in COVID-19. Trimming stripped 2 bases from V and 6 bases from J, with 10 bases between. This CDR3 has 13 residues. Germline assignment: CDR1 MNHEY and CDR2 SVGAGI. Assay: immunoSEQ multiplex PCR; the TCRdb copy retains only in-frame clones and omits some. This table has around 230,000 clones, 82% appearing once. Source material: peripheral blood. The source of this sequence is an older woman with active or convalescent COVID-19. The gene calls are TRBV6-5 and TRBJ1-1, with a weak D call TRBD1 (5 bases). The CDR3 bases are TGTGCCAGCAGTTACGGGGGGACCCCTGAAGCTTTCTTT. This sequence encodes CASSYGGTPEAFF.